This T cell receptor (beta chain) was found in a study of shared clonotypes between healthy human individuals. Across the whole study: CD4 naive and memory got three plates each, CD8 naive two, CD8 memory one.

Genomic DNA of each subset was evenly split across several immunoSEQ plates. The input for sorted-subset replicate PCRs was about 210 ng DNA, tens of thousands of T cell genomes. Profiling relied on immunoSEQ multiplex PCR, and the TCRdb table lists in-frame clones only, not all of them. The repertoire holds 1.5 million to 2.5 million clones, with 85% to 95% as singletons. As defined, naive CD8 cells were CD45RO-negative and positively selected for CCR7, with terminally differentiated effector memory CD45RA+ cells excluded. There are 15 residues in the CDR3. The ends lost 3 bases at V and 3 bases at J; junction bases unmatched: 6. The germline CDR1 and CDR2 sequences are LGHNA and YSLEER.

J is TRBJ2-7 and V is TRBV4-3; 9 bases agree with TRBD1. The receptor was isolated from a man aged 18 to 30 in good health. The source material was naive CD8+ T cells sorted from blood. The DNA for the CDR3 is TGCGCCAGCAGCCAGAATGTGGGACAGGGCTACGAGCAGTACTTC. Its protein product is CASSQNVGQGYEQYF.